This T cell receptor (beta chain) was sequenced for a study of molecular identifiers for immune sequencing clone quantification. This clonotype has a count of ten or more. The antigen is not known. V was pared by 3 bases and J by 5 bases, with 15 bases between. The CDR3 runs 14 residues. The germline V gene encodes CDR1 SGHRS and CDR2 YFSETQ. TCRdb itself ran the PCR reads through MiXCR, one entry per CDR3 protein. The sample yields 460,000 or so distinct CDR3 sequences, about a quarter seen once. Study-level findings and limits: Detectable among approximately 1 million naive cells, according to reports, was Jurkat TCR RNA spiked in from one cell.

This sequence was found in a human donor in good health. Some libraries in this study had Jurkat cell RNA spiked in. The specimen sequenced was naive CD8+ T cells from blood, with Jurkat cell RNA spiked in. Subset given: FACS-sorted CD8+CD4-CCR7+CD45RA+ naive T cells. The genes are TRBV5-1 and TRBJ2-7; D tentatively fits TRBD1 or TRBD2 (5 bases each). The CDR3: CASSSGWGSDEQYF. The DNA for the CDR3 is TGCGCCAGCAGCTCCGGCTGGGGGTCGGACGAGCAGTACTTC.